This TCR beta chain was obtained from a study of cytomegalovirus exposure and HLA in healthy donors (dated by TCRdb to about 2017). Regarding the study in general: According to a later analysis, one platform produced both the 120 validation repertoires and the roughly 660 repertoires of the first cohort. The aim of the study was to test whether cataloging public T cell receptors could identify signatures of past pathogen exposure. Along with the approximately 600-subject first cohort, a separate validation cohort of over a hundred different subjects was used. The study combined high-throughput TCR immunosequencing, statistical association of individual TCRs with disease status, and machine learning to predict cytomegalovirus infection status. Findings and caveats that apply to the study as a whole: In vitro tests confirmed that a few of the cytomegalovirus-associated TCR beta chains recognize cytomegalovirus antigens. The study gave a list of 150 to 200 TCR beta chains associated with cytomegalovirus. Subsequent analysis determined that TCRs grouped into clusters in the first cohort also showed a tendency toward co-occurrence across the roughly 120 validation repertoires, and about 93% of cluster scores exceeded 0. The authors suggested that the approach could potentially be extended to other disease states and immunological phenotypes. In both the original and validation cohorts, the classifier was reported to diagnose cytomegalovirus status with high specificity and sensitivity. A later analysis lacked HLA typing for the validation cohort, so it scored co-occurrence in that cohort across all 120 or so repertoires. Most TCR sequences were seen in very few donors, while some public TCRs were found in many individuals.

Library preparation employed the immunoSEQ multiplex PCR assay. Concerning the study's data processing: To diagnose cytomegalovirus status from the catalog of TCR beta chain sequences, a statistical classification framework was built. What TCRdb holds here is the immuneACCESS table cut down to in-frame rearrangements. Part of the clones is not present; checked against another copy, under half of the missing clones reflect an unresolved V gene, and the others are unexplained. Clonal size and the V and J genes are those of that table, whereas D and trimming came from the DNA. The sample records roughly 150,000 clones, 88% of which are singletons. Of the sample, about 3% falls within the top ten clones. The donors belonged to the validation cohort of around 120 subjects, which was separate from the roughly 670-subject first cohort. The junction shows trimming of 5 bases on V and 6 bases on J, and the gene matches do not reach 8 bases of it. The CDR3, cysteine through phenylalanine, is 15 amino acids long. Of the read, only the CDR3 DNA is kept; its 45 bases are in frame from base 1. Based on the germline V gene (reference sequence), the CDR1 and CDR2 sequences are SEHNR and FQNEAQ.

About this clone: Its antigen remains undetermined. No qualities accompany the bases; no much larger clone lies one base away.

Specimen: PBMCs. This chain is built from TRBV7-9 and TRBJ2-1; the central 9 bases match TRBD2. This TCR was sampled from a man younger than 30 in good health and CMV-seronegative. The DNA sequence follows: TGTGCCAGCAGCCCTCCAGCGGGGGGTTCCAATGAGCAGTTCTTC. Its translation is CASSPPAGGSNEQFF.